These T cell receptor beta chains were read from a single sample in a study of neurological immune-mediated disorders. TCRdb recomputed calls from the 5' RACE reads with MiXCR, one row per CDR3 protein. The sample records 15,000 to 20,000 distinct CDR3 sequences, under 35% being singletons. Sequences were obtained from PBMCs. These receptors were obtained from a man aged 50 to 59 with HTLV-1-associated myelopathy (HAM/TSP). The CDR3 runs from the conserved cysteine through the conserved F or W. The D gene is left open where the match is weak. Only some rows state a clone size, as once, few, many or a class for expanded clones.

J: TRBJ2-1; V: TRBV18; D: TRBD2; size: few; DNA: TGTGCCAGCTCACCGACGACTAGCGGGGGGACTAACAATGAGCAGTTCTTC; CDR3: CASSPTTSGGTNNEQFF
J: TRBJ2-7; V: TRBV2; D: .; size: few; DNA: TGTGCCAGCAGTGCTCCCACCTACGAGCAGTACTTC; CDR3: CASSAPTYEQYF
J: TRBJ2-1; V: TRBV20-1; D: .; size: many; DNA: TGCAGTGCTAATACTCCGGGACTCTACAATGAGCAGTTCTTC; CDR3: CSANTPGLYNEQFF
J: TRBJ2-5; V: TRBV6-5; D: TRBD1; size: many; DNA: TGTGCCAGCAGTACAACCACAGTCCCAGGGGGGACCCAGTACTTC; CDR3: CASSTTTVPGGTQYF
J: TRBJ2-1; V: TRBV19; D: TRBD1; size: .; DNA: TGTGCCAGTACCTCCGCGGACAGGGTCAATGAGCAGTTCTTC; CDR3: CASTSADRVNEQFF
J: TRBJ2-7; V: TRBV5-1; D: .; size: many; DNA: TGCGCCAGCAGCTCAGGGGACGAGCAGTACTTC; CDR3: CASSSGDEQYF
J: TRBJ1-1; V: TRBV5-1; D: .; size: .; DNA: TGCGCCAGCAGCTTGGGTGGGGCGAACACTGAAGCTTTCTTT; CDR3: CASSLGGANTEAFF
J: TRBJ1-1; V: TRBV12-3/TRBV12-4; D: TRBD1; size: many; DNA: TGTGCCAGCAGCATTGACAGGGCACTCACTGAAGCTTTCTTT; CDR3: CASSIDRALTEAFF
J: TRBJ1-1; V: TRBV7-9; D: TRBD1; size: .; DNA: TGTGCCAGCATCACGGACAGGGGGGCTGAAGCTTTCTTT; CDR3: CASITDRGAEAFF
J: TRBJ1-2; V: TRBV7-9; D: .; size: few; DNA: TGTGCCAGCAGTCCCCCAGGGGCCCCTTACTATGGCTACACCTTC; CDR3: CASSPPGAPYYGYTF
J: TRBJ2-7; V: TRBV5-1; D: TRBD1; size: many; DNA: TGCGCCAGCAGCCCCGGGACAGGGCCCTACGAGCAGTACTTC; CDR3: CASSPGTGPYEQYF
J: TRBJ2-3; V: TRBV10-3; D: .; size: .; DNA: TGTGCCATCAGTGAAAATCCGCAAGATACGCAGTATTTT; CDR3: CAISENPQDTQYF
J: TRBJ2-7; V: TRBV19; D: TRBD1; size: .; DNA: TGTGCCAGTAGTATCGAGACAGGGGGCTACGAGCAGTACTTC; CDR3: CASSIETGGYEQYF
J: TRBJ2-1; V: TRBV13; D: TRBD1; size: large; DNA: TGTGCCAGCAGCTACGGACAGGTGGCCAATGAGCAGTTCTTC; CDR3: CASSYGQVANEQFF
J: TRBJ2-1; V: TRBV7-8; D: .; size: many; DNA: TGTGCCAGCAGCCCTCCTCAGGGGCACAATGAGCAGTTCTTC; CDR3: CASSPPQGHNEQFF
J: TRBJ2-7; V: TRBV18; D: .; size: .; DNA: TGTGCCAGTTCCCGGTCAGGGGAGGAGCAGTACTTC; CDR3: CASSRSGEEQYF
J: TRBJ2-5; V: TRBV7-2; D: .; size: few; DNA: TGTGCCAGCAGCTTAAGAGCGTTTGGAGAGACCCAGTACTTC; CDR3: CASSLRAFGETQYF
J: TRBJ2-2; V: TRBV7-8; D: .; size: .; DNA: TGTGCCAGCAGTGGTGTGGGGGTTACGAACACCGGGGAGCTGTTTTTT; CDR3: CASSGVGVTNTGELFF
J: TRBJ1-5; V: TRBV4-1; D: TRBD1; size: few; DNA: TGCGCCAGCAGCCAAGACTACGGGACAGGGGGTGGCAATCAGCCCCAGCATTTT; CDR3: CASSQDYGTGGGNQPQHF
J: TRBJ2-1; V: TRBV7-9; D: .; size: many; DNA: TGTGCCAGCAGCCGGGACGTTGAGCAGTTCTTC; CDR3: CASSRDVEQFF
J: TRBJ2-3; V: TRBV29-1; D: .; size: .; DNA: TGCAGCGTTGGCCGGGGCCGCACAGATACGCAGTATTTT; CDR3: CSVGRGRTDTQYF
J: TRBJ2-1; V: TRBV7-7; D: TRBD1; size: few; DNA: TGTGCTAGCAGTCAAGACAGGGATGATGAGCAGTTCTTC; CDR3: CASSQDRDDEQFF
J: TRBJ2-7; V: TRBV11-2; D: .; size: few; DNA: TGTGCCAGCAGCCAACAGTTTGCCGAGCAGTACTTC; CDR3: CASSQQFAEQYF
J: TRBJ2-1; V: TRBV7-2; D: .; size: .; DNA: .; CDR3: CASSFYICSARLEAVPYNEQFF
J: TRBJ2-1; V: TRBV5-1; D: TRBD2; size: .; DNA: TGCGCCAGCAGCTTGGTAGCGGGAGTGGACAATGAGCAGTTCTTC; CDR3: CASSLVAGVDNEQFF
J: TRBJ2-1; V: TRBV9; D: .; size: .; DNA: TGTGCCAGCAGCGTAGGGGGGCCAGGTGAGCAGTTCTTC; CDR3: CASSVGGPGEQFF
J: TRBJ2-4; V: TRBV12-3/TRBV12-4; D: .; size: many; DNA: TGTGCCAGCAGTTTAGATGGCAGGGGTCAAGCCAAAAACATTCAGTACTTC; CDR3: CASSLDGRGQAKNIQYF
J: TRBJ2-5; V: TRBV28; D: .; size: .; DNA: TGTGCCAGCAGTCCGATTGGAGGGGATAATGCCGAGACCCAGTACTTC; CDR3: CASSPIGGDNAETQYF
J: TRBJ2-3; V: TRBV18; D: .; size: .; DNA: TGTGCCAGCTCACCTCCGGAGACTTACACAGATACGCAGTATTTT; CDR3: CASSPPETYTDTQYF
J: TRBJ1-2; V: TRBV7-2; D: TRBD1; size: .; DNA: TGTGCCAGCAACCGGGACAGATATGGCTACACCTTC; CDR3: CASNRDRYGYTF
J: TRBJ1-5; V: TRBV5-6; D: .; size: .; DNA: TGTGCCAGCAGCTTGGTAGCGCCAGGGACTTATAGCAATCAGCCCCAGCATTTT; CDR3: CASSLVAPGTYSNQPQHF
J: TRBJ2-7; V: TRBV12-3/TRBV12-4; D: .; size: few; DNA: TGTGCCAGCAGTCAGGGCGTCAAAGGGGAGCAGTACTTC; CDR3: CASSQGVKGEQYF
J: TRBJ1-5; V: TRBV12-3/TRBV12-4; D: .; size: .; DNA: TGTGCCAGCAGTGCCGGGGCAGGGCGGGATCAGCCCCAGCATTTT; CDR3: CASSAGAGRDQPQHF
J: TRBJ2-3; V: TRBV5-1; D: .; size: .; DNA: TGCGCCAGCAGCTTGGCTGCGCTAAGCACAGATACGCAGTATTTT; CDR3: CASSLAALSTDTQYF
J: TRBJ2-7; V: TRBV20-1; D: .; size: many; DNA: TGCAGTGCTAGGGACACTTACGAGCAGTACTTC; CDR3: CSARDTYEQYF
J: TRBJ2-5; V: TRBV2; D: .; size: few; DNA: TGTGCCAGCAGTGTTCCCTGGGGCGTAGAGACCCAGTACTTC; CDR3: CASSVPWGVETQYF
J: TRBJ2-3; V: TRBV20-1; D: .; size: few; DNA: TGCAGTGCTAGAGTCGGCGGGAGCACAGATACGCAGTATTTT; CDR3: CSARVGGSTDTQYF
J: TRBJ2-1; V: TRBV20-1; D: .; size: .; DNA: TGCAGTGCTACGCGGACCTACAATGAGCAGTTCTTC; CDR3: CSATRTYNEQFF
J: TRBJ2-7; V: TRBV7-2; D: TRBD1; size: .; DNA: TGTGCCAGCAGCACTCTAAACAGGGGGCCTACCTACGAGCAGTACTTC; CDR3: CASSTLNRGPTYEQYF
J: TRBJ1-1; V: TRBV14; D: .; size: few; DNA: TGTGCCAGCAGCCTCAGGGAAACCACTGAAGCTTTCTTT; CDR3: CASSLRETTEAFF
J: TRBJ2-1; V: TRBV7-8; D: TRBD1; size: .; DNA: TGTGCCAGCAGCGACAGACAGGGGCTAAATGAGCAGTTCTTC; CDR3: CASSDRQGLNEQFF
J: TRBJ2-1; V: TRBV7-2; D: .; size: few; DNA: TGTGCCAGCAGCCTACAGAGCTATTCCTACAATGAGCAGTTCTTC; CDR3: CASSLQSYSYNEQFF